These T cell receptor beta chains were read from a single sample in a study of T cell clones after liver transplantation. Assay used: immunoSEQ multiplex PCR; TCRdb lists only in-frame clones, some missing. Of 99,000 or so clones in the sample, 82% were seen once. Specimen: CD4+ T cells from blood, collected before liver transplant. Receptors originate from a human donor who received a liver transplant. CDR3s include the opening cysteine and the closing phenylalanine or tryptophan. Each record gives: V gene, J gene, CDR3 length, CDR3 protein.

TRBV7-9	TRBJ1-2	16	CASSTEGWEPFYGYTF
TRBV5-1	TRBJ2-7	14	CASSSSYSSYEQYF
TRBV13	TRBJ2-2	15	CASSLGRKNTGELFF
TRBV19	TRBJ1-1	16	CASSIRGQIPNTEAFF
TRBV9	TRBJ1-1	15	CASSVGTGGDTEAFF
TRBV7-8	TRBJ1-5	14	CASSREYSNQPQHF
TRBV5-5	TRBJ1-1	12	CASSLLGTEAFF
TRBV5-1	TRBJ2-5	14	CASSPQDREETQYF
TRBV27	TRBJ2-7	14	CASSPPGVSYEQYF
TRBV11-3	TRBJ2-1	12	CASSNRAQEQFF
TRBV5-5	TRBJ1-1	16	CASSPGDRLMNTEAFF
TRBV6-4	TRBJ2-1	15	CASSESGQRYNEQFF
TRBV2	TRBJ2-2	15	CASTQEDRGGGELFF
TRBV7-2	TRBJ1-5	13	CASSQTGNQPQHF
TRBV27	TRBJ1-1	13	CASSFRGSTEAFF
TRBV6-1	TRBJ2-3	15	CAGTRGGTSTDTQYF
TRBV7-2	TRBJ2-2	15	CASSFDRGNTGELFF
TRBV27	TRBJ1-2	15	CASAPHRGVSYGYTF
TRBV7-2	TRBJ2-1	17	CASSLSVQGAPTNEQFF
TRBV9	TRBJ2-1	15	CASTQGGESYNEQFF
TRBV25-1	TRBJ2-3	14	CASSEVASGDTQYF
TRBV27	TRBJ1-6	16	CASSSTTGGHNSPLHF
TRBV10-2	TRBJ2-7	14	CASRLAAGSDEQYF
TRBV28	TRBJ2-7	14	CASSLSGSSGEQYF
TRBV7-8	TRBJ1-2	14	CASSRDPSPYGYTF
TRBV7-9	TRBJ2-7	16	CASSLGGTGPRDEQYF
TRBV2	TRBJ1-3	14	CASSRIETADTIYF
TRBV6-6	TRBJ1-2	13	CASSLTGGGGYTF
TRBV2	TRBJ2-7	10	CASRASVLYF
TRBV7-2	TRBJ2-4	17	CASSLGGGGLAKNIQYF
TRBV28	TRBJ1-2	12	CASSTGWGGYTF
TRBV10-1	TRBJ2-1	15	CASSFSGQGVNEQFF
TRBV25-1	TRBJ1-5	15	CASSSGTGINQPQHF
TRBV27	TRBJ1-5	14	CASSGRDGNQPQHF
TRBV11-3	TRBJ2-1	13	CASSPDPEGEQFF
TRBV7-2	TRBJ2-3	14	CASSLGAGQDTQYF
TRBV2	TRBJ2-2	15	CASMGAGAGTGELFF
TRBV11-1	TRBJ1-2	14	CASSPPGQIYGYTF
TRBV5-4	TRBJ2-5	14	CASSSGQYQETQYF
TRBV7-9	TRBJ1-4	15	CASSTLGATNEKLFF
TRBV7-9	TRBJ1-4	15	CASSQTGGPNEKLFF
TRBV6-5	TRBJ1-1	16	CASSYIGGRLETEAFF
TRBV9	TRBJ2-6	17	CASSVVPGFAGANVLTF
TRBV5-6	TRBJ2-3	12	CASSYLTDTQYF
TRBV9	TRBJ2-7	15	CASSPRTGLLYEQYF
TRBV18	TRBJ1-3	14	CASSPGGAGNTIYF
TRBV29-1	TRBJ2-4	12	CSFRGAKNIQYF
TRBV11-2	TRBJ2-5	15	CASKPLAGDQETQYF
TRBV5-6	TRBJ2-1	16	CASSWGRGWNLNEQFF